This record concerns one T cell receptor (beta chain) sequence. Antigen specificity is unknown. UMIs and sample barcodes were carried by the TCR alpha and TCR beta cDNA libraries that 5'RACE produced using constant-segment primers. TCRdb recomputed calls from the 5' RACE reads with MiXCR, one row per CDR3 protein. The table lists roughly 400,000 distinct CDR3 sequences, 15% to 20% of them singletons. The data were taken from a study of T-cell memory formation after mild COVID-19. Study as a whole: The two donors had largely donor-specific TCR clusters.

Study conclusions and caveats: Memory from before infection featured some responding clones, which suggests cross-reactive memory joined. Clones which contracted sat mainly in CM and EM if CD4+, and in EMRA if CD8+.

The sample comprised PBMCs or a T cell subset sorted from them (not recorded which). The receptor comes from a man younger than 30 who had mild COVID-19 (a few samples of this study predate the infection). Cell type and time point are not known.

CDR3 sequence: CASSPAGKETQYF. The CDR3 nucleotides are TGTGCCAGCTCACCAGCAGGTAAAGAGACCCAGTACTTC. The chain couples TRBV18 to TRBJ2-5; D not resolved. This CDR3 is 13 amino acids long. Germline CDR1 KGHSH, CDR2 LQKENI. Trimming left V 2 bases short and J 3 bases short, with 7 bases between.